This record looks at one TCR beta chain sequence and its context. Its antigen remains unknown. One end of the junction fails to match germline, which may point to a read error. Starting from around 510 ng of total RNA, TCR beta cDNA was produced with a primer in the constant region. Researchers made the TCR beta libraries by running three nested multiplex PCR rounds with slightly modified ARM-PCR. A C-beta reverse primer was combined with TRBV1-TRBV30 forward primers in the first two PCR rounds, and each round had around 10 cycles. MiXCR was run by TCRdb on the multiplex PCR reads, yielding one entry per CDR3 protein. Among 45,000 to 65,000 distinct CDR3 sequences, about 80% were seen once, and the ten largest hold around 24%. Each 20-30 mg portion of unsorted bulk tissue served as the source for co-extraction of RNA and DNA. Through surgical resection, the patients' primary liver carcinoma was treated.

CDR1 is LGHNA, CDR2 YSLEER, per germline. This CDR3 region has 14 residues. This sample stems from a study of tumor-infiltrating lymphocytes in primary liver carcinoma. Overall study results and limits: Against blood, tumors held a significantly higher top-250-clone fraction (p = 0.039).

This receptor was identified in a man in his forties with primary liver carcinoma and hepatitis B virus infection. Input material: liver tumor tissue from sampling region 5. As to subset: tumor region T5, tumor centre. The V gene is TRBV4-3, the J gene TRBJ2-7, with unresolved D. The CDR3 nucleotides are TGCGCCATCAGCCCCAAGGAGAGTACCTACGAGCAGTACTTC. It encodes CAISPKESTYEQYF.